Listed below are T cell receptor beta chains from one sample, sequenced in a study of blood T cell repertoires in COVID-19. Data came from immunoSEQ multiplex PCR; TCRdb stores just in-frame clones and leaves some out. This table holds 85,000 to 130,000 clones, 88% found once. The sample was peripheral blood. The receptor set was obtained from a woman aged 55-70 years with acute or convalescent COVID-19. CDR3s include the opening cysteine and the closing phenylalanine or tryptophan. Each record gives: CDR3 DNA, CDR3 protein, D gene, J gene, V gene, clone size. A D gene is named only where the DNA matches it firmly. Clone size is given for some rows only: seen once, a few or many times, or a class if the clone is expanded.

cdr3_nt: TGTGCCAGCAGTTTACCGGACCAAGAGACCCAGTACTTC; cdr3_aa: CASSLPDQETQYF; d_call: NA; j_call: TRBJ2-5; v_call: TRBV28; clone_size: NA
cdr3_nt: TGTGCCAGCCGATTCAGACAGGTCGAAAGGTACGAGCAGTACTTC; cdr3_aa: CASRFRQVERYEQYF; d_call: NA; j_call: TRBJ2-7; v_call: TRBV27; clone_size: NA
cdr3_nt: TGTGCCACCAGTGATCCCCGCCGGGGGGTGGATCAGCCCCAGCATTTT; cdr3_aa: CATSDPRRGVDQPQHF; d_call: NA; j_call: TRBJ1-5; v_call: TRBV24-1; clone_size: NA
cdr3_nt: TGTGCCAGCACCCCGGGACAACATTTGGAGACCCAGTACTTC; cdr3_aa: CASTPGQHLETQYF; d_call: NA; j_call: TRBJ2-5; v_call: TRBV19; clone_size: NA
cdr3_nt: TGTGCCAGCAGTTACGGGGAGCTAGCGGGATGGTGGGAGCAGTTCTTC; cdr3_aa: CASSYGELAGWWEQFF; d_call: TRBD2; j_call: TRBJ2-1; v_call: TRBV6-2/TRBV6-3; clone_size: NA
cdr3_nt: TGTGCCAGCAGTGGCCTCTGGACGGGGGGTCATCAGCCCCAGCATTTT; cdr3_aa: CASSGLWTGGHQPQHF; d_call: NA; j_call: TRBJ1-5; v_call: TRBV28; clone_size: NA
cdr3_nt: TGTGCCAGCAGCCAGGAGGGGGCGGGGAACAATGAGCAGTTCTTC; cdr3_aa: CASSQEGAGNNEQFF; d_call: NA; j_call: TRBJ2-1; v_call: TRBV2; clone_size: NA
cdr3_nt: TGCGCCAGCAGCTTCTCGGGACAGAACACTGAAGCTTTCTTT; cdr3_aa: CASSFSGQNTEAFF; d_call: NA; j_call: TRBJ1-1; v_call: TRBV5-1; clone_size: NA
cdr3_nt: TGCGCCAGCAGCCAGGGGGGCGGGGGCAGCCTTTATGGCTACACCTTC; cdr3_aa: CASSQGGGGSLYGYTF; d_call: NA; j_call: TRBJ1-2; v_call: TRBV4-1; clone_size: NA
cdr3_nt: TGTGCCAGCAGGGGAGGTGATACGTACAATGAGCAGTTCTTC; cdr3_aa: CASRGGDTYNEQFF; d_call: NA; j_call: TRBJ2-1; v_call: TRBV2; clone_size: NA
cdr3_nt: TGCGCCAACCCCCGGGACAACAATCAGCCCCAGCATTTT; cdr3_aa: CANPRDNNQPQHF; d_call: NA; j_call: TRBJ1-5; v_call: TRBV5-1; clone_size: NA
cdr3_nt: TGTGCCAGCAGGTTACTCTATCGGGACACTGAAGCTTTCTTT; cdr3_aa: CASRLLYRDTEAFF; d_call: NA; j_call: TRBJ1-1; v_call: TRBV6-5; clone_size: NA
cdr3_nt: TGTGCCAGCAGCTTAAACAGGGGGAGTGGGCCCCAGCATTTT; cdr3_aa: CASSLNRGSGPQHF; d_call: TRBD1; j_call: TRBJ1-5; v_call: TRBV11-2; clone_size: few
cdr3_nt: TGTGCCAGCAGCGTAGACCCAGGGATCTCTACCGGGGAGCTGTTTTTT; cdr3_aa: CASSVDPGISTGELFF; d_call: NA; j_call: TRBJ2-2; v_call: TRBV9; clone_size: NA
cdr3_nt: TGTGCCAGTAGGGGGACTAGCGGGGGCCAAGAGACCCAGTACTTC; cdr3_aa: CASRGTSGGQETQYF; d_call: TRBD2; j_call: TRBJ2-5; v_call: TRBV19; clone_size: NA
cdr3_nt: TGTGCCAGCCGGGACAACGAGTATTCACCCCTCCACTTT; cdr3_aa: CASRDNEYSPLHF; d_call: NA; j_call: TRBJ1-6; v_call: TRBV6-5; clone_size: NA
cdr3_nt: TGTGCCAGCAGTAGAGACCCGAGCGCTGAAGCTTTCTTT; cdr3_aa: CASSRDPSAEAFF; d_call: NA; j_call: TRBJ1-1; v_call: TRBV6-5; clone_size: NA
cdr3_nt: TGTGCCAGCAGTGATTACAGGGGGCGGACTGAAGCTTTCTTT; cdr3_aa: CASSDYRGRTEAFF; d_call: TRBD1; j_call: TRBJ1-1; v_call: TRBV2; clone_size: NA
cdr3_nt: TGTGCCACCAGTGATTTAGGTCAGGGGTACACCGGGGAGCTGTTTTTT; cdr3_aa: CATSDLGQGYTGELFF; d_call: NA; j_call: TRBJ2-2; v_call: TRBV24-1; clone_size: once
cdr3_nt: TGTGCCAGCAACCTCCCCGGGACTAGCGGTAACAATGAGCAGTTCTTC; cdr3_aa: CASNLPGTSGNNEQFF; d_call: TRBD2; j_call: TRBJ2-1; v_call: TRBV5-4; clone_size: NA
cdr3_nt: TGTGCCAGCTCACAACTGTTTAGGGAGTCTGGAAACACCATATATTTT; cdr3_aa: CASSQLFRESGNTIYF; d_call: NA; j_call: TRBJ1-3; v_call: TRBV18; clone_size: once
cdr3_nt: TGCAGCGTCAACAGGGCCCACTATGGCTACACCTTC; cdr3_aa: CSVNRAHYGYTF; d_call: NA; j_call: TRBJ1-2; v_call: TRBV29-1; clone_size: NA
cdr3_nt: TGTGCCAGCAGCTTAACAGCGACAGTGGCGCGCACTGAAGCTTTCTTT; cdr3_aa: CASSLTATVARTEAFF; d_call: NA; j_call: TRBJ1-1; v_call: TRBV7-3; clone_size: NA
cdr3_nt: TGCGCCAGCAGCTGGGGATTCGGGACAGATAACGAGCAGTACTTC; cdr3_aa: CASSWGFGTDNEQYF; d_call: TRBD1; j_call: TRBJ2-7; v_call: TRBV5-1; clone_size: NA
cdr3_nt: TGTGCCAGCAGCAGGGACTACACTGAGCAGTTCTTC; cdr3_aa: CASSRDYTEQFF; d_call: TRBD2; j_call: TRBJ2-1; v_call: TRBV7-9; clone_size: once
cdr3_nt: TGTGCCAGCAGTTATGCTCAGGGGGGCTATGGCTACACCTTC; cdr3_aa: CASSYAQGGYGYTF; d_call: TRBD1; j_call: TRBJ1-2; v_call: TRBV27; clone_size: NA
cdr3_nt: TGTGCCAGCAGCAAAGCGCTTTGGCGGACAGACTACGAGCAGTACTTC; cdr3_aa: CASSKALWRTDYEQYF; d_call: NA; j_call: TRBJ2-7; v_call: TRBV21-1; clone_size: NA
cdr3_nt: TGTGCCAGCAGTTACCTACAGGGGACCGGGGAGCTGTTTTTT; cdr3_aa: CASSYLQGTGELFF; d_call: TRBD1; j_call: TRBJ2-2; v_call: TRBV6-5; clone_size: NA
cdr3_nt: TGTGCCAGCAGCCTAGGGGGTGGTAGCGGGAGAAATCAGTTCTTC; cdr3_aa: CASSLGGGSGRNQFF; d_call: TRBD2; j_call: TRBJ2-1; v_call: TRBV3-1/TRBV3-2; clone_size: NA
cdr3_nt: TGTGCCAGCAGCCTACTAGCGGGAGACCACTACGAGCAGTACTTC; cdr3_aa: CASSLLAGDHYEQYF; d_call: TRBD2; j_call: TRBJ2-7; v_call: TRBV28; clone_size: NA
cdr3_nt: TGTGCCACCAGTGAAGGGCCTAGCGCCTCGGTTATGGAGCAGTTCTTC; cdr3_aa: CATSEGPSASVMEQFF; d_call: NA; j_call: TRBJ2-1; v_call: TRBV24-1; clone_size: NA
cdr3_nt: TGTGCCAGCAGCCTATTACAGGGGCCGAATGAAAAACTGTTTTTT; cdr3_aa: CASSLLQGPNEKLFF; d_call: TRBD1; j_call: TRBJ1-4; v_call: TRBV7-6; clone_size: NA
cdr3_nt: TGTGCCAGCTCACCCGACGGAGGATTGAACACTGAAGCTTTCTTT; cdr3_aa: CASSPDGGLNTEAFF; d_call: NA; j_call: TRBJ1-1; v_call: TRBV18; clone_size: NA
cdr3_nt: TGTGCCAGCACCTGGACAGGGGTGAATCAGCCCCAGCATTTT; cdr3_aa: CASTWTGVNQPQHF; d_call: TRBD1; j_call: TRBJ1-5; v_call: TRBV6-6; clone_size: NA
cdr3_nt: TGTGCCAGCTCACCAGGTCCCAGGGGGGACGGCTACACCTTC; cdr3_aa: CASSPGPRGDGYTF; d_call: TRBD1; j_call: TRBJ1-2; v_call: TRBV18; clone_size: NA
cdr3_nt: TGTGCCAGCAGCCAAACCCACTCCATTAGCGGGGTAGCCTACGAGCAGTACTTC; cdr3_aa: CASSQTHSISGVAYEQYF; d_call: TRBD2; j_call: TRBJ2-7; v_call: TRBV3-1/TRBV3-2; clone_size: NA
cdr3_nt: TGTGCCACCAGCAGAGATCTGGGAGCCTACGAGCAGTACTTC; cdr3_aa: CATSRDLGAYEQYF; d_call: NA; j_call: TRBJ2-7; v_call: TRBV15; clone_size: once
cdr3_nt: TGTGCTAGCAGCTTAGGGCCTAGCTACGGTAATGAGCAGTTCTTC; cdr3_aa: CASSLGPSYGNEQFF; d_call: NA; j_call: TRBJ2-1; v_call: TRBV7-7; clone_size: NA
cdr3_nt: TGTGCCAGCAGTTTGGGGACAGGGACTGGCTACACCTTC; cdr3_aa: CASSLGTGTGYTF; d_call: TRBD1; j_call: TRBJ1-2; v_call: TRBV12-3/TRBV12-4; clone_size: NA
cdr3_nt: TGTGCCAGCAGCTTAGGGGGGACAGGCCCTGTATTCACCTTC; cdr3_aa: CASSLGGTGPVFTF; d_call: TRBD1; j_call: TRBJ1-2; v_call: TRBV11-2; clone_size: NA
cdr3_nt: TGTGCCAGCAGCTTGGCCCGGGGGACCGGGGAGCTGTTTTTT; cdr3_aa: CASSLARGTGELFF; d_call: NA; j_call: TRBJ2-2; v_call: TRBV5-5; clone_size: once
cdr3_nt: TGTGCCAGCAGCGCAACCGGGACTATTAAACAAGAGACCCAGTACTTC; cdr3_aa: CASSATGTIKQETQYF; d_call: TRBD2; j_call: TRBJ2-5; v_call: TRBV9; clone_size: NA
cdr3_nt: TGCGCCAGCAGCCAAGGGACAGATAACTATGGCTACACCTTC; cdr3_aa: CASSQGTDNYGYTF; d_call: NA; j_call: TRBJ1-2; v_call: TRBV4-1; clone_size: once
cdr3_nt: TGCGCCAGCAGCCCAGGGACAGACACCGGGGAGCTGTTTTTT; cdr3_aa: CASSPGTDTGELFF; d_call: TRBD1; j_call: TRBJ2-2; v_call: TRBV5-1; clone_size: NA